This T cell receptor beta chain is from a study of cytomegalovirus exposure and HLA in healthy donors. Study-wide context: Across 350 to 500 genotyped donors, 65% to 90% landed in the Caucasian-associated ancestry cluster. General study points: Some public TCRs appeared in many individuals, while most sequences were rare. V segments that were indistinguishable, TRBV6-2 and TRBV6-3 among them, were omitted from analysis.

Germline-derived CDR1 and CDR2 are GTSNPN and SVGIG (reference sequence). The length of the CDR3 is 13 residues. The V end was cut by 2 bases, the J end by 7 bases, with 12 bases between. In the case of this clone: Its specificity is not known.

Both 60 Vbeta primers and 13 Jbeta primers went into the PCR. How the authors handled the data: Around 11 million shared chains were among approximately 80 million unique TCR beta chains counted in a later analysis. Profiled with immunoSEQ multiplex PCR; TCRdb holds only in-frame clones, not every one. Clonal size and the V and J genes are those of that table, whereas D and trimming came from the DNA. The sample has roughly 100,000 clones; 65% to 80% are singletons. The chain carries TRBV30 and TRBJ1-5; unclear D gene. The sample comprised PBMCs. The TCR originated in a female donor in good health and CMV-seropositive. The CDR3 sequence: CAWSRSGGQPQHF. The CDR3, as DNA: TGTGCCTGGAGTCGGTCGGGCGGGCAGCCCCAGCATTTT.